This T cell receptor (beta chain) was retrieved from a study of cytomegalovirus exposure and HLA in healthy donors. Concerning this clone itself: No antigen is known for it.

Germline CDR1 is SNHLY and CDR2 is FYNNEI. This CDR3 has 17 amino acids. V lost 2 bases and J lost 2; bases outside the gene matches: 9. Whole-study results and caveats: As confirmed in vitro, a few CMV-associated chains were specific for CMV antigens.

13 Jbeta primers and 60 Vbeta primers were used for the PCR. Profiling relied on immunoSEQ multiplex PCR, and the TCRdb table lists in-frame clones only, not all of them. Among some 170,000 clones listed, approximately 78% were seen once. This clonotype originated in a human donor in good health. The source material was PBMCs. J is TRBJ1-5 and V is TRBV2; TRBD1 aligns across 7 bases. Here the CDR3 DNA reads TGTGCCAGCAGTGAACCCCGGGAGGGGGCCGGCAATCAGCCCCAGCATTTT. Translated, it gives CASSEPREGAGNQPQHF.